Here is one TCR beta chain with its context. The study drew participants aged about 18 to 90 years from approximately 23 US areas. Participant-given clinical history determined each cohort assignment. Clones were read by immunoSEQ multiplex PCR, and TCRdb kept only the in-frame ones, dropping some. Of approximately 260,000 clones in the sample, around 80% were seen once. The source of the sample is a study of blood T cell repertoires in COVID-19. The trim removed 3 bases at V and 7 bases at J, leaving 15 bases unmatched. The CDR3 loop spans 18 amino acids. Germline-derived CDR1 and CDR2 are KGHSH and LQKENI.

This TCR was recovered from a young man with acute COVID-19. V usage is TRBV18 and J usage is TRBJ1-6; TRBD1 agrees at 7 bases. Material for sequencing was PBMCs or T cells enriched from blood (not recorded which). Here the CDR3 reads CASSPLVISGTDNSPLHF. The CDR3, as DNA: TGTGCCAGCTCACCCTTGGTGATTAGTGGGACAGACAATTCACCCCTCCACTTT.